This TCR beta chain was profiled in a study of shared clonotypes between healthy human individuals. Overall study context: Each donor's CD4 naive and CD4 memory cells filled three plates apiece, CD8 naive two, and CD8 memory one.

The CDR3 consists of 12 residues. Trimming took off 5 bases at V and 9 bases at J, with 11 bases between the two ends. Germline V CDR1 and CDR2: MNHEY, SMNVEV (reference sequence). This clone was seen a handful of times. Method: immunoSEQ multiplex PCR; TCRdb's copy keeps in-frame clones and lacks some. The table records about 340,000 clones, 70% to 75% of them present only once. The clonotype was recovered from a man younger than 40 in good health. The sequenced sample was memory CD4+ T cells sorted from blood. Subset meaning: CD45RA-negative fraction. This chain uses TRBV27 with TRBJ1-5, with D tentatively TRBD1 (6 bases). The CDR3 bases are TGTGCCAGCAGTCCCCCACAGGGGCCCCAGCATTTT. This codes for CASSPPQGPQHF.